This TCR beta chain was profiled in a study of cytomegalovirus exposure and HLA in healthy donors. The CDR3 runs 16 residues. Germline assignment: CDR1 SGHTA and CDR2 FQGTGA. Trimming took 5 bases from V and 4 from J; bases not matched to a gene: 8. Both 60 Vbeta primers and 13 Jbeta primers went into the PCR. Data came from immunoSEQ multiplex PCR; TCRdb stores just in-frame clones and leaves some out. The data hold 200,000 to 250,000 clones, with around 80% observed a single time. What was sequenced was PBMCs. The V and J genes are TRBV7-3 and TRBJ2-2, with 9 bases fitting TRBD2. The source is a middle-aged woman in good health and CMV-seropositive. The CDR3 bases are TGTGCCAGCAGCCCAACTAGCGGGTATTTCACCGGGGAGCTGTTTTTT. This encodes CASSPTSGYFTGELFF.